The source of this T cell receptor beta chain is a study of regulatory T cells in long-lasting Graves disease. CDR1 is MGHRA and CDR2 is YSYEKL in the germline V gene. V was cut by 2 bases and J by 7 bases, with 9 bases left in between. The CDR3 loop spans 12 amino acids. As for time point: newly diagnosed GD, antithyroid drugs for less than 3 months. Isolated PBMC RNA provided the starting material for the TCR library. At least ten counts were recorded for this clonotype. Its specificity is unknown. Study conclusions and caveats: Fewer public clonotypes were shared by new patients (just under 1,000) than by persistent patients (roughly 2,500).

Investigators prepared the TCR beta libraries by applying iRepertoire HTBI primers and Arm-PCR of CDR3 regions. TCRdb itself ran the multiplex PCR reads through MiXCR, one entry per CDR3 protein. Of hundreds of thousands of distinct CDR3 sequences in the sample, approximately 15% were seen once. This sample also appeared in a second study, on T cells in Graves' hyperthyroidism and ophthalmopathy. This second study notes: Researchers found most expanded thyroid clonotypes above 0.001 in blood as well.

This clonotype was sampled from a man aged 40-49 years with Graves disease. The chain recombines TRBV4-1 with TRBJ2-7, with D tentatively TRBD2 (5 bases). Sequences were derived from peripheral blood mononuclear cells (PBMCs), sampled at new diagnosis, from a patient treated with antithyroid drugs. DNA for the CDR3: TGCGCCAGCAGCCAACAGACGGGGGAGCAGTACTTC. It specifies CASSQQTGEQYF.